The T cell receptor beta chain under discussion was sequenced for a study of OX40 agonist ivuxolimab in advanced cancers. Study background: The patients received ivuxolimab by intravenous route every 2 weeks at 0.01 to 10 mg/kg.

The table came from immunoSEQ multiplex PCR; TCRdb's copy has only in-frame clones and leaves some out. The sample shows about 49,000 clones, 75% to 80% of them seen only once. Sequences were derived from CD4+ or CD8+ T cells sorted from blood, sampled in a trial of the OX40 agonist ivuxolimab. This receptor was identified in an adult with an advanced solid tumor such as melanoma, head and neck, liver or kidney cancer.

The chain's CDR3 is CASSLAVISYNEQFF. The CDR3 DNA reads as TGTGCCAGTAGTCTCGCCGTGATCTCCTACAATGAGCAGTTCTTC. The chain couples TRBV19 to TRBJ2-1, with unresolved D. The CDR3 loop spans 15 amino acids. The V end lost 5 bases, the J end lost 0 bases, and 11 bases lay between the germline ends. Germline V gene data show CDR1 as LNHDA and CDR2 as SQIVND (reference sequence).